These T cell receptor beta chains were read from a single sample in a study of T cells in Graves' hyperthyroidism and ophthalmopathy. TCRdb independently ran MiXCR on the multiplex PCR reads; one entry per CDR3 protein. The sample contains about 350,000 distinct CDR3 sequences, around a sixth of which appear only once. The sequenced material came from blood. The receptors were gathered from a woman aged 40 to 50 with Graves' ophthalmopathy. The CDR3 runs from the conserved cysteine through the conserved F or W. D genes are given only for firm matches. Some rows have no size entry. The others give once, few or many, or a class for an expanded clone.

cdr3_nt cdr3_aa d_call clone_size j_call v_call
TGTGCCACCGCAAATACTAGGAACACCGGCGACGAGCAGTACTTC CATANTRNTGDEQYF . many TRBJ2-7 TRBV6-2/TRBV6-3
TGTGCCAGCAGCTTAGGTGGCGGGGGGCAAGAGACCCAGTACTTC CASSLGGGGQETQYF TRBD2 . TRBJ2-5 TRBV12-3/TRBV12-4
TGTGCCAGCAGTGAACATGGGACAGGACGGGGCTACACCTTC CASSEHGTGRGYTF TRBD1 many TRBJ1-2 TRBV6-1
TGTGCCAGCAGTGAATTTAGGCCTAGCGGGAGAAGTGGGGAGCTGTTTTTT CASSEFRPSGRSGELFF TRBD2 many TRBJ2-2 TRBV2
TGTGCCAGCAGTTATGGGAGTCGCTACGAGCAGTACTTC CASSYGSRYEQYF . . TRBJ2-7 TRBV6-5
TGTGCCAGCAGCGTCTTGGCCGGGACAGGGTACGGGGCCAACGTCCTGACTTTC CASSVLAGTGYGANVLTF TRBD1 many TRBJ2-6 TRBV9
TGTGCCAGCAGCTCCCGACAGGGAAGGTACGAGCAGTACTTC CASSSRQGRYEQYF TRBD1 . TRBJ2-7 TRBV5-6
TGTGCCAGCAGATCTAGCGGGAGGATTAGCTCCTACGAGCAGTACTTC CASRSSGRISSYEQYF TRBD2 . TRBJ2-7 TRBV6-1
TGCAGTGCTAGCGGGAGGTTGTACGAGCAGTACTTC CSASGRLYEQYF TRBD2 . TRBJ2-7 TRBV20-1
TGTGCCAGCAGGGAGCCCGGGACCGCTTCGGGGTACGAGCAGTACTTC CASREPGTASGYEQYF . many TRBJ2-7 TRBV11-2
TGTGCCAGCAGTGATAACGGCTACTCCTACGAGCAGTACTTC CASSDNGYSYEQYF . . TRBJ2-7 TRBV6-1
TGCAGCGCCGCGACTAGCGGGAGCTCCTACGAGCAGTACTTC CSAATSGSSYEQYF TRBD2 few TRBJ2-7 TRBV29-1
TGTGCCAGCAGCTCCCGCCTCGGGGACACTGAAGCTTTCTTT CASSSRLGDTEAFF . many TRBJ1-1 TRBV11-2
TGTGCCAGTGCTAGGGGGGACGGACTCTACGAGCAGTACTTC CASARGDGLYEQYF . many TRBJ2-7 TRBV6-2/TRBV6-3
TGCGCCAGCAGCTTTGGGGGGCCTAACACCGGGGAGCTGTTTTTT CASSFGGPNTGELFF . many TRBJ2-2 TRBV5-1
TGCAGTGCTAGAGATCCAGGGGGCAACCAAGAGACCCAGTACTTC CSARDPGGNQETQYF TRBD1 many TRBJ2-5 TRBV20-1
TGTGCCAGCAGTCGCCCCGTCGGCAGGGCAGCCGGGGAGCTGTTTTTT CASSRPVGRAAGELFF . . TRBJ2-2 TRBV12-3/TRBV12-4
TGTGCCAGCAGTTTATCGATCTACACGAACACTGAAGCTTTCTTT CASSLSIYTNTEAFF . few TRBJ1-1 TRBV27
TGTGCCAGCATCGGAACCCAAATCTACGAGCAGTACTTC CASIGTQIYEQYF . . TRBJ2-7 TRBV6-4
TGTGCCAGCAGCGTACGGCAGGGGACGACTGAAGCTTTCTTT CASSVRQGTTEAFF . . TRBJ1-1 TRBV7-2
TGTGCCAGCAGTGCTAGCGGGAGGTTGTACGAGCAGTACTTC CASSASGRLYEQYF TRBD2 many TRBJ2-7 TRBV28
TGTGCCATTGGGACGGGGGATAGCAATCAGCCCCAGCATTTT CAIGTGDSNQPQHF . medium-sized TRBJ1-5 TRBV10-3
TGTGCCAGCAGCCAACGGACAGGGCAAGAGACCCAGTACTTC CASSQRTGQETQYF TRBD1 once TRBJ2-5 TRBV9
TGTGCCAGCAGCCTAGGGCCTAATACAGGTACCTATGGCTACACCTTC CASSLGPNTGTYGYTF . many TRBJ1-2 TRBV28
TGTGCCAGCAGGAAGACAGGGGAAAACATTCAGTACTTC CASRKTGENIQYF TRBD1 many TRBJ2-4 TRBV6-2/TRBV6-3
TGTGCCAGCAGCTTGGGACAGGGGGCTCTCACTGAAGCTTTCTTT CASSLGQGALTEAFF TRBD1 . TRBJ1-1 TRBV11-2
TGTGCCAGCAGTAAGGGGGACAGCGCCTACGAGCAGTACTTC CASSKGDSAYEQYF TRBD1 many TRBJ2-7 TRBV6-1
TGTGCCTGGAGTGCCATCCACACTGAAGCTTTCTTT CAWSAIHTEAFF . many TRBJ1-1 TRBV30
TGTGCCAGCAGTTCCAACAGCTACGGCTACGAGCAGTACTTC CASSSNSYGYEQYF . many TRBJ2-7 TRBV27
TGTGCCAGCAGGGACCCCCAGCCCCCGGTTACTGAAGCTTTCTTT CASRDPQPPVTEAFF . many TRBJ1-1 TRBV6-1
TGTGCCAGCAGTTACCGTCCTAGCGGGAGATTTAACACCGGGGAGCTGTTTTTT CASSYRPSGRFNTGELFF TRBD2 many TRBJ2-2 TRBV6-2/TRBV6-3
TGTGCCAGTAGTGAGGCGGGGTCTAGCTTTTACGAGCAGTACTTC CASSEAGSSFYEQYF . many TRBJ2-7 TRBV19
TGTGCCAGCAGCTTCCGCCCTATTCTCGGGACCCAGTACTTC CASSFRPILGTQYF . many TRBJ2-5 TRBV5-6
TGTGCCAGCTTGGTTCGTGGTACGGTCTACGAGCAGTACTTC CASLVRGTVYEQYF . few TRBJ2-7 TRBV6-1
TGTGCCACCAGCGGGACACGCACCGGGGAGCTGTTTTTT CATSGTRTGELFF . many TRBJ2-2 TRBV15
TGCAGTGCTAGACACTTACGGGCCTCCTACGAGCAGTACTTC CSARHLRASYEQYF . . TRBJ2-7 TRBV20-1
TGTGCCAGCAGTTCAAACAGGGGGCGAAGCTCCTACGAGCAGTACTTC CASSSNRGRSSYEQYF TRBD1 . TRBJ2-7 TRBV28
TGTGCCAGCAGCCAAGAGACAGGGGGACAGCCCCAGCATTTT CASSQETGGQPQHF TRBD1 . TRBJ1-5 TRBV3-1
TGCGCCAGCAGCCCAGGCCCGGGACAGGGAGAGACCCAGTACTTC CASSPGPGQGETQYF TRBD1 many TRBJ2-5 TRBV5-1
TGCGCCAGCAGCCAATTGAGGAGCAGGAGTTCCAATAACTATGGCTACACCTTC CASSQLRSRSSNNYGYTF . many TRBJ1-2 TRBV4-1